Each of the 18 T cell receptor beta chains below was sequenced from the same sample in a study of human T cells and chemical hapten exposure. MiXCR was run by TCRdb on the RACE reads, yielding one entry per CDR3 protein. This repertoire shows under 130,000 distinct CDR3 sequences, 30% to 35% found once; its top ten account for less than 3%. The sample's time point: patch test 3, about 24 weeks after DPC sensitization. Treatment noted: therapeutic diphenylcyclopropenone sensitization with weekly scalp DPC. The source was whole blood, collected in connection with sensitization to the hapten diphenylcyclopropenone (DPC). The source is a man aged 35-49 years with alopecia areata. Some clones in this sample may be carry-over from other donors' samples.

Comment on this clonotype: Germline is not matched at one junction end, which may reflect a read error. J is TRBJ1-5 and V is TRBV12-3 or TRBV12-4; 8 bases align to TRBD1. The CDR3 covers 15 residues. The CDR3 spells CASRLGTGSNQPQHF. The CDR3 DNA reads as TGTGCCAGCAGATTAGGGACAGGAAGCAATCAGCCCCAGCATTTT.

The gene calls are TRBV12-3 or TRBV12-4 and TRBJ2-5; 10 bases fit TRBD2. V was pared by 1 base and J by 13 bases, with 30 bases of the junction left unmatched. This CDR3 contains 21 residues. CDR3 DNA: TGTGCCAGCAGTTTAGGGCCCCAGACGTGGATCCCTTTAGCGGGAGGCCCGCAGCTGTACTTC. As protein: CASSLGPQTWIPLAGGPQLYF.

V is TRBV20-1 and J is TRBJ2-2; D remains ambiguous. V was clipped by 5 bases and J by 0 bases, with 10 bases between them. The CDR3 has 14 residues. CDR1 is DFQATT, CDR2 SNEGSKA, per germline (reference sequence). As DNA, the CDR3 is TGCAGTGCTTACGGAGTTACGAACACCGGGGAGCTGTTTTTT. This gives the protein CSAYGVTNTGELFF.

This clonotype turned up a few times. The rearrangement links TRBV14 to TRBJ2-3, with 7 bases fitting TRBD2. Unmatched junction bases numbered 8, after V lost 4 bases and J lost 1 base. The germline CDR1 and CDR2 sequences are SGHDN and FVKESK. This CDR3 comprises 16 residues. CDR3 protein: CASSPTGGRGTDTQYF. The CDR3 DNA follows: TGTGCCAGCAGCCCGACGGGCGGGAGAGGCACAGATACGCAGTATTTT.

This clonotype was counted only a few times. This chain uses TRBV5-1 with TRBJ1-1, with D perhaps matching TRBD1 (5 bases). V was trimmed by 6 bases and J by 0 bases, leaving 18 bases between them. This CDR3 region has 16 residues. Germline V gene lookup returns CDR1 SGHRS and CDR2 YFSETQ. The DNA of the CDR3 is TGCGCCAGCAAATCCGAGGGGATGGTTGTGAACACTGAAGCTTTCTTT. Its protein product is CASKSEGMVVNTEAFF.

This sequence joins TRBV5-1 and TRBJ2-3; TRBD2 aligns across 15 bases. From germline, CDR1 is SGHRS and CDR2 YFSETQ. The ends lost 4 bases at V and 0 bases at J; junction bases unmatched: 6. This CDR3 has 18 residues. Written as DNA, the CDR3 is TGCGCCAGCAGCACGGGACTAGCGGGAGGATCTAGCACAGATACGCAGTATTTT. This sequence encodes CASSTGLAGGSSTDTQYF. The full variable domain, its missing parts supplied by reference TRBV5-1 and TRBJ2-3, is KAGVTQTPRYLIKTRGQQVTLSCSPISGHRSVSWYQQTPGQGLQFLFEYFSETQRNKGNFPGRFSGRQFSNSRSEMNVSTLELGDSALYLCASSTGLAGGSSTDTQYFGPGTRLTVL.

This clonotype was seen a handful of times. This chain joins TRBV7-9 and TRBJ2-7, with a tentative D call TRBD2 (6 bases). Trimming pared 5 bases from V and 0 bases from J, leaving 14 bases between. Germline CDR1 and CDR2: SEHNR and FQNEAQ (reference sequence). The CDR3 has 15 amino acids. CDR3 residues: CASSGGTVSSYEQYF. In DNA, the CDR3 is TGTGCCAGCAGCGGCGGGACGGTTAGCTCCTACGAGCAGTACTTC.

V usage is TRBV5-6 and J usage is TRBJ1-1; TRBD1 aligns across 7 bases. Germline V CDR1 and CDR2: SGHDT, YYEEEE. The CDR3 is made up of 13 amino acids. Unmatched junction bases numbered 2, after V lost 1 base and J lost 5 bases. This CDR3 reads CASSLHRGTEAFF. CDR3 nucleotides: TGTGCCAGCAGCTTGCACAGGGGAACTGAAGCTTTCTTT. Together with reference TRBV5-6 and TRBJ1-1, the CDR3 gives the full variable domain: DAGVTQSPTHLIKTRGQQVTLRCSPKSGHDTVSWYQQALGQGPQFIFQYYEEEERQRGNFPDRFSGHQFPNYSSELNVNALLLGDSALYLCASSLHRGTEAFFGQGTRLTVV.

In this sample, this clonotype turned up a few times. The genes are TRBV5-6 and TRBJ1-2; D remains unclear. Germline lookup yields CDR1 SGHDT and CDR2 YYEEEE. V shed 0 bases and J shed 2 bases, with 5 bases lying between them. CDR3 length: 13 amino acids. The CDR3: CASSLAGNYGYTF. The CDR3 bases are TGTGCCAGCAGCTTGGCGGGAAACTATGGCTACACCTTC. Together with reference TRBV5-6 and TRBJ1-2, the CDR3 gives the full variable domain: DAGVTQSPTHLIKTRGQQVTLRCSPKSGHDTVSWYQQALGQGPQFIFQYYEEEERQRGNFPDRFSGHQFPNYSSELNVNALLLGDSALYLCASSLAGNYGYTFGSGTRLTVV.

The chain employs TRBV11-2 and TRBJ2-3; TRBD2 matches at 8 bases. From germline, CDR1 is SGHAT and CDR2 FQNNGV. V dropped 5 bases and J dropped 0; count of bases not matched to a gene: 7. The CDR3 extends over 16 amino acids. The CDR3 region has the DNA TGTGCCAGCAGCCAACTACTAGCGGCTAGCACAGATACGCAGTATTTT. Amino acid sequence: CASSQLLAASTDTQYF.

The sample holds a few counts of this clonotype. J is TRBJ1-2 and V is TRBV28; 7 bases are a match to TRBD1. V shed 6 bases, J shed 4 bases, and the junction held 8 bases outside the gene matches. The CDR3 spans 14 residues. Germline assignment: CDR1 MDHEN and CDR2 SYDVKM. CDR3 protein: CASSIGTDAYGYTF. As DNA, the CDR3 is TGTGCCAGCAGCATAGGGACAGATGCCTATGGCTACACCTTC.

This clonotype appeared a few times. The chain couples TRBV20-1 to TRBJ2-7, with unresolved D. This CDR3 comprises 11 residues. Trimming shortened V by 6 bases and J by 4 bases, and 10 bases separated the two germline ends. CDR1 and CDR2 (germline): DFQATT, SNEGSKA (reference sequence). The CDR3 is CSALSPYEQYV. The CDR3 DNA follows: TGCAGTGCCCTCTCCCCGTACGAGCAGTACGTC.

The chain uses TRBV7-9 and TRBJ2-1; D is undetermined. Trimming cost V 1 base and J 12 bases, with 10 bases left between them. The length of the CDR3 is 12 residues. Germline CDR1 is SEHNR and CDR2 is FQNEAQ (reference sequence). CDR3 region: CASSLERFGQFF. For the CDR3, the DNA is TGTGCCAGCAGCTTAGAACGGTTTGGGCAGTTCTTC.

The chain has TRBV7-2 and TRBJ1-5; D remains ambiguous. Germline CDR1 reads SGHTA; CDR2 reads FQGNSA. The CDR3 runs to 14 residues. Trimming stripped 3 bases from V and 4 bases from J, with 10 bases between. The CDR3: CASSFEMSNQPQHF. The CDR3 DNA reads TGTGCCAGCAGCTTCGAAATGTCTAATCAGCCCCAGCATTTT.

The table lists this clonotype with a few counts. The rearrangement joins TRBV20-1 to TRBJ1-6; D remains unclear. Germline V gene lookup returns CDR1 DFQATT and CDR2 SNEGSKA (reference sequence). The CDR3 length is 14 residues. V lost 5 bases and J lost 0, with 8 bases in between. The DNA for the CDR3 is TGCAGTGCTCGGGAATCCTCCTATAATTCACCCCTCCACTTT. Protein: CSARESSYNSPLHF.

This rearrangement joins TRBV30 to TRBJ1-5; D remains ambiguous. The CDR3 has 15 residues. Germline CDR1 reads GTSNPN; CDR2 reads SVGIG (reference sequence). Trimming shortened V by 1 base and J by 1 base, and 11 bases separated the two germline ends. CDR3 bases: TGTGCCTGGAGTGGGTCTCGGGCAAGCAATCAGCCCCAGCATTTT. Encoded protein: CAWSGSRASNQPQHF.

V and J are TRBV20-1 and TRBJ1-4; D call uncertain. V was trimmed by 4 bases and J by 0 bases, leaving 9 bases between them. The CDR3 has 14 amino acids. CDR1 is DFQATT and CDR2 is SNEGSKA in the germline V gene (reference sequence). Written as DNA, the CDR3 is TGCAGTGCTACCCTGGGTGCAACTAATGAAAAACTGTTTTTT. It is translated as CSATLGATNEKLFF.

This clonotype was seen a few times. The CDR3 here is CSASRLAGRNEQYF. The CDR3 DNA reads as TGCAGTGCTAGTCGACTAGCGGGAAGAAACGAGCAGTACTTC. The V call is TRBV20-1, the J call TRBJ2-7; 11 nucleotides line up with TRBD2. Germline-derived CDR1 and CDR2 are DFQATT and SNEGSKA (reference sequence). With 3 bases clipped from V and 5 bases from J, the junction kept 6 bases outside the gene matches. The CDR3 sequence is 14 residues long.